Listed here is a single T cell receptor (beta chain). Clones were read by immunoSEQ multiplex PCR, and TCRdb kept only the in-frame ones, dropping some. The table has hundreds of thousands of clones, 95% seen once. From germline, CDR1 is LNHNV and CDR2 YYDKDF (reference sequence). This CDR3 is 16 amino acids long. The junction had 8 bases not matched to a gene; V was cut back by 4 bases and J by 2 bases. These data belong to a study of shared T cell receptors in the human thymus. This sequence was found in a human donor. Sequencing was performed on thymocytes. The chain has TRBV15 and TRBJ2-3; 8 nucleotides match TRBD2. As DNA, the CDR3 is TGTGCCACCAGCATAAACGGGGGGGGTCTCACAGATACGCAGTATTTT. This codes for CATSINGGGLTDTQYF. Complete variable domain (other parts from reference TRBV15 and TRBJ2-3): DAMVIQNPRYQVTQFGKPVTLSCSQTLNHNVMYWYQQKSSQAPKLLFHYYDKDFNNEADTPDNFQSRRPNTSFCFLDIRSPGLGDTAMYLCATSINGGGLTDTQYFGPGTRLTVL.